This TCR beta chain was sequenced for a study of shared clonotypes between healthy human individuals. The study drew its donors from healthy HIV-negative adults without recent acute infections or vaccinations. The V gene lost 1 base and the J gene lost 5 bases, with 9 bases spanning the gap. Germline V CDR1 and CDR2: SGHTA, FQGNSA. The CDR3 consists of 14 residues. Whole-study findings and limits: An expected dependence of interdonor clonotype sharing on sequencing depth was noted.

Each subset's genomic DNA was split evenly across several immunoSEQ plates. The data were produced by immunoSEQ multiplex PCR, yet TCRdb's version contains in-frame clones alone and is incomplete. The table shows fewer than 850,000 clones, with around 90% occurring only once. Worth noting for this clone: Its matching antigen is unknown.

The sequencing input was memory CD8+ T cells from PBMCs. Subset in this sample: CD45RO+ cells pooled with CCR7-negative TemRA cells. The J gene is TRBJ1-5, the V gene TRBV7-2; no firm D call. The sequence was obtained from a man aged 18-30 years in good health. Some clones in this sample may be carry-over from other donors' samples. CDR3 in amino acids: CASSLVPGDQPQHF. The CDR3, as DNA: TGTGCCAGCAGCTTAGTTCCCGGCGATCAGCCCCAGCATTTT.